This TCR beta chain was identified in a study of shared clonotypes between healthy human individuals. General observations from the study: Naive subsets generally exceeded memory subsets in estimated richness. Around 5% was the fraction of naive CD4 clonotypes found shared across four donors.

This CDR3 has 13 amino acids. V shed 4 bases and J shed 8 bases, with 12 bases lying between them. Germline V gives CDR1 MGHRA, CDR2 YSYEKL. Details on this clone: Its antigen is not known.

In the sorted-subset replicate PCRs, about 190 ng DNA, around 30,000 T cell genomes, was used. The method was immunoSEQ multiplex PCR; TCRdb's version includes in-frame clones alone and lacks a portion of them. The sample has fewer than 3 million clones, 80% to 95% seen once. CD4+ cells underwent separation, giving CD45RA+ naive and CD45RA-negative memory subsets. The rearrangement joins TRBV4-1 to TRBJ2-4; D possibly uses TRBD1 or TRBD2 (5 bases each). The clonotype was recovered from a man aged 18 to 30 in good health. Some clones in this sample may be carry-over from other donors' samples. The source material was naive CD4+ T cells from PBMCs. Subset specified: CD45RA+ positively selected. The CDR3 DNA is TGCGCCAGCAGCCGCCGGGACGGAGACATTCAGTACTTC. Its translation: CASSRRDGDIQYF.